In this sample, the clone carrying this T cell receptor beta chain turned up a few times. Its specificity is unknown. TCRdb keeps only in-frame clones here, not all; method: immunoSEQ multiplex PCR. The repertoire holds a few thousand clones, with 60% to 70% as singletons. The data were taken from a study of CD8 T cell repertoires and HIV-1 epitope variants. Study background: Separate wells received one of Twenty-five Gag or Nef variant peptides. Epitopes were three Gag families plus Nef HW9 and YT9.

CDR3 size: 14 residues. V trimming: 7 bases; J trimming: 3 bases; junction bases outside the gene matches: 7. Germline V gene data show CDR1 as SNHLY and CDR2 as FYNNEI. Sequenced: cultured CD8+ T cells derived from PBMCs. The TCR originated in a male donor with HIV. The chain carries TRBV2 and TRBJ1-1, with 8 bases matching TRBD1. The CDR3 loop is CASITGGADTEAFF. The CDR3 DNA is TGTGCCAGCATCACAGGGGGGGCTGACACTGAAGCTTTCTTT.